This is a list of T cell receptor beta chains from one sample in a study of shared clonotypes between healthy human individuals. Here immunoSEQ multiplex PCR was the method, and the copy in TCRdb shows in-frame clones only, minus some. The sample holds around 2,000,000 clones; 85% to 95% are singletons and the top ten take 0.13%. The sequenced sample was naive CD4+ T cells sorted from blood. The receptor source for this set is a man between 18 and 35 years old in good health. Each CDR3 is given with its conserved first and last residue. The D gene is left open where the match is weak. Clone size is not always given. Where it is, it says once, few, many or a class for expanded clones.

D gene: TRBD2
clone size: .
V gene: TRBV7-2
J gene: TRBJ2-1
CDR3 protein: CASSLTSGTPYNEQFF
CDR3 DNA: TGTGCCAGCAGCTTAACGAGCGGGACCCCCTACAATGAGCAGTTCTTC

D gene: .
clone size: .
V gene: TRBV5-4
J gene: TRBJ2-2
CDR3 protein: CASSRRGGADTNTGELFF
CDR3 DNA: TGTGCCAGCAGCCGACGGGGCGGGGCGGATACGAACACCGGGGAGCTGTTTTTT

D gene: .
clone size: .
V gene: TRBV2
J gene: TRBJ1-6
CDR3 protein: CASTATYNSPLHF
CDR3 DNA: TGTGCCAGTACAGCTACCTATAATTCACCCCTCCACTTT

D gene: .
clone size: once
V gene: TRBV2
J gene: TRBJ2-1
CDR3 protein: CASGRDSVTNEQFF
CDR3 DNA: TGTGCCAGCGGCCGGGACTCCGTCACCAATGAGCAGTTCTTC

D gene: TRBD1
clone size: .
V gene: TRBV5-6
J gene: TRBJ1-2
CDR3 protein: CASSLEDRPLYGYTF
CDR3 DNA: TGTGCCAGCAGCTTGGAGGACAGGCCCCTCTATGGCTACACCTTC

D gene: TRBD1
clone size: .
V gene: TRBV28
J gene: TRBJ2-1
CDR3 protein: CASSSTGDRGSYNEQFF
CDR3 DNA: TGTGCCAGCAGTTCAACAGGGGATAGGGGCTCCTACAATGAGCAGTTCTTC

D gene: .
clone size: .
V gene: TRBV2
J gene: TRBJ2-5
CDR3 protein: CASSEFLQETQYF
CDR3 DNA: TGTGCCAGCAGTGAATTCCTGCAAGAGACCCAGTACTTC

D gene: .
clone size: .
V gene: TRBV5-1
J gene: TRBJ2-3
CDR3 protein: CASSLNTAGGTDTQYF
CDR3 DNA: TGCGCCAGCAGCTTGAATACGGCAGGGGGCACAGATACGCAGTATTTT

D gene: TRBD2
clone size: .
V gene: TRBV10-3
J gene: TRBJ2-1
CDR3 protein: CAISERGLAASGEQFF
CDR3 DNA: TGTGCCATCAGTGAGAGGGGACTAGCGGCGAGCGGTGAGCAGTTCTTC

D gene: TRBD1
clone size: .
V gene: TRBV7-9
J gene: TRBJ2-1
CDR3 protein: CASSQIIGTGVHNEQFF
CDR3 DNA: TGTGCCAGCAGCCAAATAATCGGGACAGGGGTCCACAATGAGCAGTTCTTC

D gene: .
clone size: once
V gene: TRBV30
J gene: TRBJ1-3
CDR3 protein: CAWTSGIGNTIYF
CDR3 DNA: TGTGCCTGGACTTCAGGGATTGGAAACACCATATATTTT

D gene: TRBD2
clone size: .
V gene: TRBV2
J gene: TRBJ2-7
CDR3 protein: CASGVSGSPLGEQYF
CDR3 DNA: TGTGCCAGCGGCGTTAGCGGGAGTCCTTTAGGCGAGCAGTACTTC

D gene: TRBD2
clone size: .
V gene: TRBV10-3
J gene: TRBJ2-7
CDR3 protein: CATLGLAGGEQYF
CDR3 DNA: TGTGCCACCTTGGGACTAGCGGGAGGAGAGCAGTACTTC

D gene: .
clone size: once
V gene: TRBV30
J gene: TRBJ2-5
CDR3 protein: CAWGSGTNKETQYF
CDR3 DNA: TGTGCCTGGGGGTCCGGGACGAACAAAGAGACCCAGTACTTC

D gene: .
clone size: .
V gene: TRBV6-5
J gene: TRBJ2-4
CDR3 protein: CASSYSPGANIQYF
CDR3 DNA: TGTGCCAGCAGTTACTCACCGGGAGCTAACATTCAGTACTTC

D gene: TRBD1
clone size: .
V gene: TRBV6-5
J gene: TRBJ1-2
CDR3 protein: CASSRGTADGYTF
CDR3 DNA: TGTGCCAGCAGTAGGGGGACAGCAGATGGCTACACCTTC

D gene: .
clone size: .
V gene: TRBV5-8
J gene: TRBJ1-4
CDR3 protein: CASSITGYAEKLFF
CDR3 DNA: TGTGCCAGCAGCATCACAGGGTACGCTGAAAAACTGTTTTTT

D gene: .
clone size: .
V gene: TRBV30
J gene: TRBJ2-3
CDR3 protein: CAWSVFPADITRFSTDTQYF
CDR3 DNA: TGTGCCTGGAGTGTCTTTCCGGCGGACATTACCCGTTTTAGCACAGATACGCAGTATTTT

D gene: .
clone size: once
V gene: TRBV27
J gene: TRBJ1-4
CDR3 protein: CASSSASTNEKLFF
CDR3 DNA: TGTGCCAGCAGTTCAGCGTCAACTAATGAAAAACTGTTTTTT

D gene: .
clone size: .
V gene: TRBV6-1
J gene: TRBJ1-6
CDR3 protein: CASSERRGSNSPLHF
CDR3 DNA: TGTGCCAGCAGTGAAAGAAGGGGGAGTAATTCACCCCTCCACTTT

D gene: TRBD2
clone size: .
V gene: TRBV4-1
J gene: TRBJ2-1
CDR3 protein: CASSQETGLAGLYNEQFF
CDR3 DNA: TGCGCCAGCAGCCAAGAAACTGGGCTAGCGGGGCTGTACAATGAGCAGTTCTTC

D gene: .
clone size: .
V gene: TRBV5-1
J gene: TRBJ2-3
CDR3 protein: CASSSGERTDTQYF
CDR3 DNA: TGCGCCAGCAGCTCCGGGGAGAGGACAGATACGCAGTATTTT

D gene: TRBD1
clone size: once
V gene: TRBV6-1
J gene: TRBJ1-1
CDR3 protein: CASSVGTGGWVTEAFF
CDR3 DNA: TGTGCCAGCAGTGTTGGGACAGGGGGCTGGGTCACTGAAGCTTTCTTT

D gene: TRBD1
clone size: .
V gene: TRBV30
J gene: TRBJ2-2
CDR3 protein: CAWNPPGQGAGGELFF
CDR3 DNA: TGTGCCTGGAATCCGCCGGGACAGGGGGCTGGCGGGGAGCTGTTTTTT

D gene: .
clone size: once
V gene: TRBV19
J gene: TRBJ1-4
CDR3 protein: CASSIDINEKLFF
CDR3 DNA: TGTGCCAGTAGTATCGACATTAATGAAAAACTGTTTTTT

D gene: TRBD1
clone size: .
V gene: TRBV10-2
J gene: TRBJ2-5
CDR3 protein: CASSVEYRGRLQETQYF
CDR3 DNA: TGCGCCAGCAGTGTCGAATACAGGGGGCGCCTACAAGAGACCCAGTACTTC